Listed here is a single T cell receptor beta chain. The antigen is not known. MiXCR, run by TCRdb on the RT-PCR reads, gives a single entry per CDR3 protein. The sample carries some 480,000 distinct CDR3 sequences, around 9.9% recorded once. The sample is drawn from a study of response to subunit inactivated influenza vaccine. Findings of the study overall: There was a suggestion from the authors that each seasonal influenza vaccination recruits few new T cells.

Germline V lookup: CDR1 SGHKS, CDR2 YYEKEE (reference sequence). Unmatched junction bases numbered 7, after V lost 5 bases and J lost 5 bases. The CDR3 length is 14 residues. The rearrangement joins TRBV5-5 to TRBJ2-5; 9 bases map to TRBD1. The material sequenced was PBMCs from blood, taken roughly 48 days after vaccination. This clonotype was sampled from a man in his forties or fifties who received an inactivated influenza vaccine. CDR3: CASSGQGSQETQYF. The DNA for the CDR3 is TGTGCCAGCAGTGGACAGGGGTCCCAGGAGACCCAGTACTTC.